The clone carrying this T cell receptor beta chain was picked up a small number of times. Its antigen remains unidentified. The sample originates from a study of identical twins. The length of the CDR3 is 13 residues. The germline gives CDR1 DFQATT, CDR2 SNEGSKA (reference sequence). V dropped 5 bases and J dropped 5 bases, with 15 bases sitting between them. TCRdb re-analysed the 5' RACE reads in MiXCR, keeping a single row per CDR3 protein. This table has hundreds of thousands of distinct CDR3 sequences, roughly 6.2% appearing once. General study results and limits: Conclusions leaned on cross-sectional statistical analysis and did not track the same donors over time. Out-of-frame beta sequences exhibited a weaker degree of excess twin sharing.

The gene calls are TRBV20-1 and TRBJ2-5; D gene uncertain. The sequence derives from a man younger than 35 in good health. The specimen was naive T cells sorted from blood. In DNA form, the CDR3 reads TGCAGTGCTTCTATTGGCCCACGGGAGACCCAGTACTTC. Its protein product is CSASIGPRETQYF.